These T cell receptor beta chains were read from a single sample in a study of blood T cell repertoires in COVID-19. TCRdb's copy holds only in-frame clones and misses some; the assay was immunoSEQ multiplex PCR. Counted here are about 94,000 clones, approximately 80% occurring once; the ten biggest clones make up around 20%. Specimen: peripheral blood. The receptors come from a human donor in a cohort sampled during active COVID-19. CDR3s include the opening cysteine and the closing phenylalanine or tryptophan. The D gene is left open where the match is weak. A row's size may be missing; if present it is once, few, many or a size class.

v_call	d_call	j_call	clone_size	cdr3_length	cdr3_nt	cdr3_aa
TRBV9	.	TRBJ1-3	.	14	TGTGCCAGCAGCGCCCCCTCTGCTGGAAACACCATATATTTT	CASSAPSAGNTIYF
TRBV3-1/TRBV3-2	TRBD2	TRBJ2-7	.	14	TGTGCCAGCAGCCTCCTAGCGGGAGAGTACGAGCAGTACTTC	CASSLLAGEYEQYF
TRBV10-2	.	TRBJ1-5	.	13	TGCGCCAGCAGTGGGACAGGCAATCAGCCCCAGCATTTT	CASSGTGNQPQHF
TRBV20-1	TRBD1	TRBJ2-7	.	11	TGCAGTGCCGGACAGGGCAACGAGCAGTACTTC	CSAGQGNEQYF
TRBV7-9	.	TRBJ2-1	.	15	TGTGCCAGCAGCGGGGGACTCCGACTCACAAATGAGCAGTTCTTC	CASSGGLRLTNEQFF
TRBV24-1	.	TRBJ1-2	.	12	TGTGCCACCAGCCGAGCTAACTATGGCTACACCTTC	CATSRANYGYTF
TRBV2	.	TRBJ1-1	.	11	TGTGCCAGCAGTGAAGGAGCCAGGGCTTTCTTT	CASSEGARAFF
TRBV5-1	TRBD1	TRBJ2-5	.	18	TGCGCCAGCAGCTTGTTGGGACAGGGGGGGGCCACCCAAGAGACCCAGTACTTC	CASSLLGQGGATQETQYF
TRBV7-2	.	TRBJ1-5	.	17	TGTGCCAGCAGCGACCGCACAGGGTTTCTTAGCAATCAGCCCCAGCATTTT	CASSDRTGFLSNQPQHF
TRBV19	TRBD2	TRBJ2-7	.	17	TGTGCCAGTAGTACTGGACTAGCGGGAGCTCTTCCCTACGAGCAGTACTTC	CASSTGLAGALPYEQYF
TRBV5-4	TRBD2	TRBJ2-5	.	14	TGTGCCAGCAGCTCGAGCGGGAGTAGAGAGACCCAGTACTTC	CASSSSGSRETQYF
TRBV10-1	.	TRBJ2-1	.	16	TGCGCCAGCTCCCGATCAGGCCTTTCCTCCTACAATGAGCAGTTCTTC	CASSRSGLSSYNEQFF
TRBV30	.	TRBJ2-7	.	13	TGTGCCTGGAGTGCTACCCCGAGGTCCGAGCAGTACTTC	CAWSATPRSEQYF
TRBV28	TRBD1	TRBJ2-5	.	16	TGTGCCAGCAGTCCCTCCCGACAGGGGGCGGGAGAGACCCAGTACTTC	CASSPSRQGAGETQYF
TRBV27	.	TRBJ1-1	.	17	TGTGCCAGCAGTCCCAGTTTTGTCTTCGGGGTTGACACTGAAGCTTTCTTT	CASSPSFVFGVDTEAFF
TRBV5-1	TRBD1	TRBJ2-7	few	14	TGCGCCAGCAGCACTGGACAGGGGAGGAACGAGCAGTACTTC	CASSTGQGRNEQYF
TRBV7-2	TRBD2	TRBJ2-3	.	14	TGTGCCAGCAGCTTAGGACTAGCGGGAGATACGCAGTATTTT	CASSLGLAGDTQYF
TRBV5-4	TRBD1	TRBJ2-7	few	14	TGTGCCAGCAGCCCCCGGACAGGTTCCTACGAGCAGTACTTC	CASSPRTGSYEQYF
TRBV12-3/TRBV12-4	.	TRBJ2-7	.	13	TGTGCCATCCGAAGGGGCGGCTCCTACGAGCAGTACTTC	CAIRRGGSYEQYF
TRBV7-9	.	TRBJ2-3	.	15	TGTGCCAGCAGCTTTGGCAGGACTAGCACAGATACGCAGTATTTT	CASSFGRTSTDTQYF
TRBV4-1	.	TRBJ2-7	.	15	TGCGCCAGCAGCCAAATTGGGGGGGCCCCCTACGAGCAGTACTTC	CASSQIGGAPYEQYF
TRBV6-6	TRBD2	TRBJ2-7	.	14	TGTGCCAGCAGACCAAGCGGGGCAGCCTACGAGCAGTACTTC	CASRPSGAAYEQYF
TRBV11-2	.	TRBJ2-7	few	15	TGTGCCAGCAGCCCCCGACCTGGGGCTGACTCCGAGCAGTACTTC	CASSPRPGADSEQYF
TRBV27	TRBD1	TRBJ1-5	.	15	TGTGCCAGCAGTTCCCGTGGACAGGTCCATCAGCCCCAGCATTTT	CASSSRGQVHQPQHF
TRBV29-1	TRBD1	TRBJ1-1	.	13	TGCAGCGAGAGACAGGGAGTGAACACTGAAGCTTTCTTT	CSERQGVNTEAFF
TRBV28	TRBD1	TRBJ2-7	.	12	TGTGCCAGCAGTCGACAGGGCTACGAGCAGTACTTC	CASSRQGYEQYF
TRBV6-5	.	TRBJ2-6	.	13	TGTGCCTCGAGAGGAAGCTGGGCCAACGTCCTGACTTTC	CASRGSWANVLTF
TRBV9	.	TRBJ1-6	.	14	TGTGCCAGCAGCGAAGCGCCTGTTAATTCACCCCTCCACTTT	CASSEAPVNSPLHF
TRBV5-4	.	TRBJ1-1	.	11	TGTGCCAGCAGCTCCGAGACTGAAGCTTTCTTT	CASSSETEAFF
TRBV9	TRBD1	TRBJ1-1	few	14	TGTGCCAGCAGCACTCGTACAGGGGTTTCTGAAGCTTTCTTT	CASSTRTGVSEAFF
TRBV30	TRBD1	TRBJ1-2	few	15	TGTGCCTGGAGTCTCCCAGACAGGGTGAACTATGGCTACACCTTC	CAWSLPDRVNYGYTF
TRBV7-9	TRBD1	TRBJ2-7	.	14	TGTGCCAGCAGCCATAGGGACAGATCCTACGAGCAGTACTTC	CASSHRDRSYEQYF
TRBV28	TRBD1	TRBJ1-4	.	14	TGTGCCAGCAGGACCGGGACAGGCAATGAAAAACTGTTTTTT	CASRTGTGNEKLFF
TRBV20-1	.	TRBJ2-5	.	12	TGCAGTGCTAGTCAGGGGCGGGAGACCCAGTACTTC	CSASQGRETQYF
TRBV12-3/TRBV12-4	.	TRBJ2-1	.	10	TGTGCCAGCAGTTCATATGAGCAGTTCTTC	CASSSYEQFF
TRBV6-5	.	TRBJ1-4	.	14	TGTGCCAGCAGCCGCGGATCGGGTGGGGAAAAACTGTTTTTT	CASSRGSGGEKLFF
TRBV20-1	TRBD1	TRBJ1-2	.	15	TGCAGTGCTAGTGGTACCGACAGGGGGGTCTATGGCTACACCTTC	CSASGTDRGVYGYTF
TRBV11-2	.	TRBJ1-1	.	13	TGTGCCAGCAGCTTAGTTGTAAACACTGAAGCTTTCTTT	CASSLVVNTEAFF
TRBV7-8	TRBD2	TRBJ2-2	.	17	TGTGCCAGCCATCTGATGAGCGGGAGGATGAACACCGGGGAGCTGTTTTTT	CASHLMSGRMNTGELFF
TRBV28	.	TRBJ1-2	few	12	TGTGCCAGCAGTTTATCCCTCTATGGCTACACCTTC	CASSLSLYGYTF
TRBV18	TRBD2	TRBJ2-7	.	14	TGTGCCAGCTCACCCGGGACTAGCTCCTACGAGCAGTACTTC	CASSPGTSSYEQYF
TRBV7-9	.	TRBJ2-7	few	14	TGTGCCAGCACCAGCAGGGGTCGCCCCTACGAGCAGTACTTC	CASTSRGRPYEQYF
TRBV7-2	.	TRBJ1-2	.	14	TGTGCCAGCAGCTTAGCGACAGTCGGCTATGGCTACACCTTC	CASSLATVGYGYTF